A selection of T cell receptor beta chains follows, all from one sample in a study of spatial heterogeneity in lung cancer. Each CDR3 protein is one row after TCRdb ran MiXCR on the 5' RACE reads. Of 100,000 to 120,000 distinct CDR3 sequences detected, 11% appear once; the ten largest clones hold more than 20%. The starting material was PBMCs, obtained at follow-up. The receptors were gathered from a female donor with early-stage non-small cell lung cancer. Both conserved end residues are trimmed from each CDR3. The D gene is left open where the match is weak.

v_call,j_call,d_call,cdr3_aa
TRBV29-1,TRBJ2-1,TRBD2,SVPSTSGGFDNGQF
TRBV12-3/TRBV12-4,TRBJ2-3,TRBD2,ASSLSAGRDTQY
TRBV29-1,TRBJ1-1,.,SVVKTTEAF
TRBV4-2,TRBJ1-5,.,ASSQAGTANQPQH
TRBV3-1,TRBJ2-2,.,ASSHSQGYGELF
TRBV24-1,TRBJ2-1,.,ATSDLHGRDGSPNEQF
TRBV6-2/TRBV6-3,TRBJ2-5,.,ASNGGLQETQY
TRBV5-1,TRBJ1-1,.,ASSLRPGTNTEAF
TRBV28,TRBJ2-6,.,ASSAHSSRANVLT
TRBV12-3/TRBV12-4,TRBJ1-1,TRBD1,ASSLGRGLAF
TRBV10-3,TRBJ1-1,TRBD1,AISERGGFEAF
TRBV12-3/TRBV12-4,TRBJ2-2,.,ASRDSLNTGELF
TRBV20-1,TRBJ2-1,.,SARFLGVNEQF
TRBV7-9,TRBJ2-6,TRBD2,ASSLARTGGDRSGANVLT
TRBV27,TRBJ2-4,TRBD2,ASSLSGVAKNIQY
TRBV7-9,TRBJ2-7,TRBD1,ASSHSRDRKYEQY
TRBV7-9,TRBJ1-1,.,ASSFSGGAGDTEAF
TRBV28,TRBJ2-7,TRBD1,ASSRRQGGSYEQY
TRBV2,TRBJ1-2,.,ASSEVGLDSYGYT
TRBV4-3,TRBJ1-4,.,ASSQGQGGEKLF
TRBV7-9,TRBJ2-1,.,ASSPGTFNEQF
TRBV11-3,TRBJ1-4,TRBD1,ASSLNRGGEKLF
TRBV28,TRBJ2-1,TRBD2,ASSLYSGRWNEQF
TRBV6-5,TRBJ2-2,.,ASSYGRTGELF
TRBV18,TRBJ1-6,.,ASSRPLQGPRNSPLH
TRBV6-5,TRBJ2-2,.,ASSPLGAGVMDGELF
TRBV25-1,TRBJ2-1,TRBD2,ASTRRLAVTNIPSYNEQF
TRBV10-2,TRBJ2-1,.,ASRLGQSSYNEQF
TRBV24-1,TRBJ2-1,TRBD1,ATTGTGDNEQF
TRBV5-1,TRBJ2-3,TRBD2,ASSLTSGSDTQY